This TCR beta chain was identified during a study of blood T cell repertoires in COVID-19. The germline CDR1 and CDR2 sequences are SGHKS and YYEKEE (reference sequence). The CDR3 covers 15 residues. V was cut by 4 bases and J by 0 bases, with 13 bases left in between. Using immunoSEQ multiplex PCR, the repertoire was profiled, and TCRdb retains in-frame clones only, with some absent. In the table there are around 300,000 clones, more than 80% of which are singletons. Sample: peripheral blood. The chain has TRBV5-5 and TRBJ1-2; no reliable D call. The clonotype was recovered from a woman in her thirties with COVID-19, enrolled during active disease. CDR3 protein: CASSIDDMSNYGYTF. The CDR3 bases are TGTGCCAGCAGCATCGACGACATGTCTAACTATGGCTACACCTTC.